The clone carrying this T cell receptor beta chain was counted a single time. The antigen remains undetermined. Germline V CDR1 and CDR2: LGHNA, YNFKEQ. The ends were cut back, 1 base at V and 0 bases at J, with 8 bases in the middle. The CDR3 covers 15 residues. The sample is drawn from a study of T cell responses to AZD1222 COVID-19 vaccine. Overall study context: The analysis combined second doses at about 4 or about 12 weeks.

Sequencing was performed with immunoSEQ multiplex PCR; in TCRdb, only in-frame clones are kept and a portion is missing. The sample consists of about 160,000 clones, 80% to 90% of them appearing once. Study-wide points: Seropositivity was recorded at baseline in only a handful of AZD1222 recipients. The sample set comprised mostly white British donors with more females, and clonal diversity was possibly underestimated. Increases in Spike-specific TCR breadth and depth were seen after two AZD1222 doses.

The source material was peripheral blood, sampled on day 0 of AZD1222 vaccination. This clonotype was sampled from an adult in good health. This chain connects TRBV4-2 to TRBJ2-3, with no clear D. CDR3 sequence (DNA): TGTGCCAGCAGCCAAGTTTGGGATAGCACAGATACGCAGTATTTT. It yields the protein CASSQVWDSTDTQYF.